Listed below are T cell receptor beta chains from one sample, sequenced in a study of tumor-infiltrating lymphocytes in primary liver carcinoma. TCRdb processed the multiplex PCR reads anew with MiXCR; each CDR3 protein has one entry. The table lists fewer than 400,000 distinct CDR3 sequences, almost 60% of them singletons. The sample consisted of peripheral blood. Receptors were obtained from a young woman with primary liver carcinoma and hepatitis B virus infection. Both conserved end residues are part of each CDR3. D genes are given only for firm matches. Clone size, where shown, is once, few, many, or a class for clones that have expanded.

NA,TRBD2,TRBV6-5,TRBJ2-7,CGSSRTSGRKSVYEQYF,TGTGGCAGCAGTCGGACTAGCGGGAGAAAGTCTGTCTACGAGCAGTACTTC
NA,TRBD1,TRBV13,TRBJ2-1,CASSGPGTGRRGEQFF,TGTGCCAGCAGCGGACCCGGGACAGGGAGAAGGGGTGAGCAGTTCTTC
NA,TRBD2,TRBV11-3,TRBJ2-7,CVSKNGGAYEQYF,TGTGTCAGCAAGAATGGGGGGGCCTACGAGCAGTACTTC
many,NA,TRBV11-2,TRBJ2-7,CASSFGGGIEQYF,TGTGCCAGCAGCTTTGGAGGAGGGATCGAGCAGTACTTC
NA,TRBD2,TRBV29-1,TRBJ2-3,CSTGLAGAKKYTDTQYF,TGCAGCACTGGACTAGCGGGGGCGAAAAAATACACAGATACGCAGTATTTT
NA,TRBD2,TRBV4-2,TRBJ2-3,CASSPGRSGRTYTQYF,TGTGCCAGCAGCCCCGGCCGGAGCGGGAGAACATATACGCAGTATTTT
NA,TRBD2,TRBV11-2,TRBJ2-3,CASGLSASGRAGDTQYF,TGTGCCAGCGGCTTGTCGGCTAGCGGAAGGGCGGGAGATACGCAGTATTTT
NA,NA,TRBV11-2,TRBJ2-3,CANSFTGYPTDTQYF,TGTGCCAACAGCTTCACAGGGTACCCCACAGATACGCAGTACTTT
NA,NA,TRBV6-5,TRBJ1-2,CASTLKQGASYGYTF,TGTGCCAGCACCCTTAAGCAGGGAGCTAGCTATGGCTACACCTTC
NA,NA,TRBV6-1,TRBJ2-7,CASSEGTCLREQYF,TGTGCCAGCAGTGAAGGGACTTGTCTCCGCGAGCAGTACTTC
NA,TRBD2,TRBV30,TRBJ2-2,CAWSVSGTSEAWKLFF,TGTGCCTGGAGTGTTTCCGGGACTAGCGAAGCCTGGAAGCTGTTTTTT
many,NA,TRBV12-3/TRBV12-4,TRBJ1-2,CASSSMGRDYGYTF,TGTGCCAGCAGCTCGATGGGGCGGGACTATGGCTACACCTTC
many,NA,TRBV5-8,TRBJ1-5,CASSLEGGAGQPQHF,TGTGCCAGCAGCTTAGAGGGGGGGGCGGGTCAGCCCCAGCATTTT
few,NA,TRBV5-6,TRBJ2-1,CASSLTSGLNYNEQFF,TGTGCCAGCAGCTTAACTTCTGGACTAAACTACAATGAGCAGTTCTTC
NA,NA,TRBV6-1,TRBJ1-3,CASSEPGTPSSTIYF,TGTGCCAGCAGTGAGCCCGGGACACCTTCCTCCACCATATATTTT
many,NA,TRBV12-5,TRBJ1-5,CASGLVGGRIGQPQHF,TGTGCTAGTGGTTTGGTGGGCGGAAGAATAGGTCAGCCCCAGCATTTT
many,TRBD2,TRBV28,TRBJ2-1,CASSLGTSGLSEQFF,TGTGCCAGCAGTCTCGGGACTAGCGGTCTAAGTGAGCAGTTCTTC